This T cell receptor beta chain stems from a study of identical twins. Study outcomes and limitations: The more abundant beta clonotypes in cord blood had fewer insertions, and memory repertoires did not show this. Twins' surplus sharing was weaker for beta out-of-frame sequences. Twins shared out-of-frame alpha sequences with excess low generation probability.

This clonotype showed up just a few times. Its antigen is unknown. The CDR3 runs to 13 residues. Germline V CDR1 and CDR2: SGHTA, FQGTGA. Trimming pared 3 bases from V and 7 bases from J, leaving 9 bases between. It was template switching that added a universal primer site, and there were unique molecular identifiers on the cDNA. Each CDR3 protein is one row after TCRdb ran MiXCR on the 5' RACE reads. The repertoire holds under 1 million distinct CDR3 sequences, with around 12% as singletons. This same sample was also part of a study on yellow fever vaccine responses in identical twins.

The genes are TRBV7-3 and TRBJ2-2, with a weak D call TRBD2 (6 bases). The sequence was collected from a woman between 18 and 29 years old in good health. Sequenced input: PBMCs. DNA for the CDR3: TGTGCCAGCAGCTTCGGGCGGGACGGGGAGCTGTTTTTT. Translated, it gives CASSFGRDGELFF.